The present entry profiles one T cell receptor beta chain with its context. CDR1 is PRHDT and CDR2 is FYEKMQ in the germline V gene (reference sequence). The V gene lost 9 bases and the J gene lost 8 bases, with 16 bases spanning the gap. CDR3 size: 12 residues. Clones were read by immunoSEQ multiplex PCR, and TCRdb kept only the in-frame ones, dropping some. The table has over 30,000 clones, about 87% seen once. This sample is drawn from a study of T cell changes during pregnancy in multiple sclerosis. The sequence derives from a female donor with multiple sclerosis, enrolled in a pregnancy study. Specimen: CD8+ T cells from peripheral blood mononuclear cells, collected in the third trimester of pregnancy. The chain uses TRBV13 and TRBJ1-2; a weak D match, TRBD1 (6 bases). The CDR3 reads CASWGGAKGYTF. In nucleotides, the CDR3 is TGTGCCAGTTGGGGGGGCGCGAAGGGCTACACCTTC.